A selection of T cell receptor beta chains follows, all from one sample in a study of blood T cells in healthy people across ages. Using its own MiXCR run on the 5' RACE reads, TCRdb lists one record per CDR3 protein. The table records 600,000 or so distinct CDR3 sequences, 20% to 25% of them present only once. The specimen sequenced was blood. The receptor source for this set is a man in his 70s in good health. The CDR3 runs from the conserved cysteine through the conserved F or W. A D gene is named only where the DNA matches it firmly. Clone size is given for some rows only: seen once, a few or many times, or a class if the clone is expanded.

cdr3_nt | cdr3_aa | cdr3_length | j_call | clone_size | d_call | v_call
TGCGCCAGCAGCCTTCCGGCAGGGGGAAAGGAAAAACTGTTTTTT | CASSLPAGGKEKLFF | 15 | TRBJ1-4 | few | TRBD1 | TRBV4-1
TGTGCCAGCAGCCTCACGGGAACAGGGGGGGATGAGACCCAGTACTTC | CASSLTGTGGDETQYF | 16 | TRBJ2-5 | NA | NA | TRBV7-3
TGTGCCAGCAGTTTAGAGTCTAGCGGGATCAATGAGCAGTTCTTC | CASSLESSGINEQFF | 15 | TRBJ2-1 | NA | TRBD2 | TRBV12-3/TRBV12-4
TGTGCCAGCAGCATCGGACAGGCAAACACTGAAGCTTTCTTT | CASSIGQANTEAFF | 14 | TRBJ1-1 | NA | TRBD1 | TRBV7-6
TGTGCCAGCAGCGTAGGGGACATGAACACTGAAGCTTTCTTT | CASSVGDMNTEAFF | 14 | TRBJ1-1 | NA | NA | TRBV9
TGTGCCAGCAGTTACAATACACCGCCGGCTTTCTTT | CASSYNTPPAFF | 12 | TRBJ1-1 | NA | NA | TRBV6-2/TRBV6-3
TGTGCCAGCAGCCAATCGGCCGGGACAGGGGGCGTGAATGAGCAGTTCTTC | CASSQSAGTGGVNEQFF | 17 | TRBJ2-1 | NA | TRBD1 | TRBV3-1
TGTGCCAGCAGCGATAGTGGGAGCGGGACTGAAGCTTTCTTT | CASSDSGSGTEAFF | 14 | TRBJ1-1 | NA | NA | TRBV7-9
TGTGCCTCAGGGACAGGGGGCTGGACTGAAGCTTTCTTT | CASGTGGWTEAFF | 13 | TRBJ1-1 | few | TRBD1 | TRBV12-3/TRBV12-4
TGTGCCAGCACCGGGACAGGGCCCAACACCGGGGAGCTGTTTTTT | CASTGTGPNTGELFF | 15 | TRBJ2-2 | few | TRBD1 | TRBV6-5
TGTGCCAGCACCTTATTTAGCGGGAGGTACACCGGGGGGCTGTTTTTT | CASTLFSGRYTGGLFF | 16 | TRBJ2-2 | NA | TRBD2 | TRBV7-8
TGCAGTGCTAGAGTTCAGTCCTACAGAGGGGAGACCCAGTACTTC | CSARVQSYRGETQYF | 15 | TRBJ2-5 | many | NA | TRBV20-1
TGTGCCAGCAGCGTCGAACCCGGGAGCTCCAACGAGCAGTACTTC | CASSVEPGSSNEQYF | 15 | TRBJ2-7 | few | NA | TRBV9
TGTGCCAGCAGTTTTAGGGGCGCGGGCAATCAGCCCCAGCATTTT | CASSFRGAGNQPQHF | 15 | TRBJ1-5 | NA | NA | TRBV12-3/TRBV12-4
TGTGCCAGCAGCGTAGGAGGACAGGGTAAGGCTTTCTTT | CASSVGGQGKAFF | 13 | TRBJ1-1 | many | TRBD1 | TRBV9
TGCAGTGCTATTTTCCGGGACAGGGTTTCTTCACCCCTCCACTTT | CSAIFRDRVSSPLHF | 15 | TRBJ1-6 | many | TRBD1 | TRBV20-1
TGTGCCGGCAGCTCTAGACAGGGGCAAGCTTTCTTT | CAGSSRQGQAFF | 12 | TRBJ1-1 | few | TRBD1 | TRBV7-9
TGTGCCAGCAGTGGCGGGACGGGAGGAATGGCCAAAAACGTTCAGTACTTC | CASSGGTGGMAKNVQYF | 17 | TRBJ2-4 | few | TRBD2 | TRBV2
TGCGCCAGCAGCACGCCGGGACTAGCGGGAGTTAATGAGCAGTTCTTC | CASSTPGLAGVNEQFF | 16 | TRBJ2-1 | few | TRBD2 | TRBV5-1
TGTGCCAGCAGCCCGAAGCCATCTCTGAACACTGAAGCTTTCTTT | CASSPKPSLNTEAFF | 15 | TRBJ1-1 | NA | NA | TRBV9
TGCGCCAGCAGCCTACCGGACAGGTACACTGAAGCTTTCTTT | CASSLPDRYTEAFF | 14 | TRBJ1-1 | NA | TRBD1 | TRBV5-1
TGCAGTGCTCTGGAGACTGCCCGCGATGAGCAGTTCTTC | CSALETARDEQFF | 13 | TRBJ2-1 | NA | NA | TRBV20-1
TGTGCCAGCAGTTTAGGCGGGGGCGGCAATCAAGAGACCCAGTACTTC | CASSLGGGGNQETQYF | 16 | TRBJ2-5 | few | NA | TRBV12-3/TRBV12-4
TGTGCCAGCAGCGTAGTAGGAGAAACCGGGGAGCTGTTTTTT | CASSVVGETGELFF | 14 | TRBJ2-2 | NA | NA | TRBV9
TGCGCCAGCAGCTGGGGACCAGCGAACACCGGGGAGCTGTTTTTT | CASSWGPANTGELFF | 15 | TRBJ2-2 | NA | NA | TRBV5-1
TGTGCCACCAGCAGAGGTTTGTCCAGCTCCTACGAGCAGTACTTC | CATSRGLSSSYEQYF | 15 | TRBJ2-7 | few | NA | TRBV15
TGCAGTGCTAGCGGGAGAGCGGAGACCCAGTACTTC | CSASGRAETQYF | 12 | TRBJ2-5 | few | NA | TRBV20-1
TGTGCCAGCAGCTCCAGACTAGCGGGAGGGCCGCGGGTCACAGATACGCAGTATTTT | CASSSRLAGGPRVTDTQYF | 19 | TRBJ2-3 | NA | TRBD2 | TRBV7-9
TGTGCCAGCTCACCGAGGGGCGAGGGCTACACCTTC | CASSPRGEGYTF | 12 | TRBJ1-2 | few | NA | TRBV18
TGTGCCAGCAGCTTACTGATCACAGGGCTCCAAGAGACCCAGTACTTC | CASSLLITGLQETQYF | 16 | TRBJ2-5 | NA | NA | TRBV7-9
TGTGCCACCGGACTAGCGGGAGTGAATGAGCAGTTCTTC | CATGLAGVNEQFF | 13 | TRBJ2-1 | NA | TRBD2 | TRBV2
TGCAGTGCTACCCTTCCAGAGACCCAGTACTTC | CSATLPETQYF | 11 | TRBJ2-5 | few | NA | TRBV20-1
TGTGCCAGCAGTTCCTCGGAAGCAGATACGCAGTATTTT | CASSSSEADTQYF | 13 | TRBJ2-3 | NA | NA | TRBV12-3/TRBV12-4
TGTGCCAGCAGCGGGGGACAGGGCGATGGCTACACCTTC | CASSGGQGDGYTF | 13 | TRBJ1-2 | NA | TRBD1 | TRBV14
TGTGCCAGCAGTTGGACAGGGGCGCGGAGTGGCTACACCTTC | CASSWTGARSGYTF | 14 | TRBJ1-2 | NA | TRBD1 | TRBV5-6